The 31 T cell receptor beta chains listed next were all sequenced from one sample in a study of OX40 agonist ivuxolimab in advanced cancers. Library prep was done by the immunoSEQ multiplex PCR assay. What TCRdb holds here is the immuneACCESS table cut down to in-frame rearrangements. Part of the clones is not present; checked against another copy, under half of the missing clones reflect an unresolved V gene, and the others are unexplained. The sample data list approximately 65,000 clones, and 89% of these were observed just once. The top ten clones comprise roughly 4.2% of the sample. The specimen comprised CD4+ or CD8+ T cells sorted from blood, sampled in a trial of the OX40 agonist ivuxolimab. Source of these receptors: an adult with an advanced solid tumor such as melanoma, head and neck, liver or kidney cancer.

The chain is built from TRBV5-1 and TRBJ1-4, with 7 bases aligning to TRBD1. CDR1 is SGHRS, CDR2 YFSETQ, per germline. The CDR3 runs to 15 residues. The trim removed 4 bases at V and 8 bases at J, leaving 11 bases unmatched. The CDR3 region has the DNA TGCGCCAGCAGCAGAGACGGGACAGAGGCCGAAAAACTGTTTTTT. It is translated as CASSRDGTEAEKLFF.

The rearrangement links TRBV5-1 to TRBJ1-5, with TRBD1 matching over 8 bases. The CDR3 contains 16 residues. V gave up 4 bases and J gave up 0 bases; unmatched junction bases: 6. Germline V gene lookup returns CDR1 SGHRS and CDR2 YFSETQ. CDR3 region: CASSPQGGYSNQPQHF. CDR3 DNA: TGCGCCAGCAGCCCACAGGGGGGATATAGCAATCAGCCCCAGCATTTT.

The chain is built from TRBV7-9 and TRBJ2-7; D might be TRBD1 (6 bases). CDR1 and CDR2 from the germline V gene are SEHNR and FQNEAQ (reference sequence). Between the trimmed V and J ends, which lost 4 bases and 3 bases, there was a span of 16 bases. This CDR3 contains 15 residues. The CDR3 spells CASSSPTGNLYEQYF. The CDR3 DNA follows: TGTGCCAGCAGCTCTCCAACAGGGAACCTCTACGAGCAGTACTTC.

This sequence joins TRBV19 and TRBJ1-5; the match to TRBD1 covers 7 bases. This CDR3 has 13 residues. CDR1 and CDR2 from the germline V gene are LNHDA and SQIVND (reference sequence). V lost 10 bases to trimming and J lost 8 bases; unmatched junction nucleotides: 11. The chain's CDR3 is CAIRDRPGEPQHF. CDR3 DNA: TGTGCCATTCGGGACAGACCCGGCGAGCCCCAGCATTTT.

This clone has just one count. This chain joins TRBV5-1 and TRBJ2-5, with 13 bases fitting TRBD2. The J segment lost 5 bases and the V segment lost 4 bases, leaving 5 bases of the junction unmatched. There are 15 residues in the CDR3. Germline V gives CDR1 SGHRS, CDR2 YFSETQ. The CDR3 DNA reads TGCGCCAGCAGCCCCGGGACTAGCGGGACGGAGACCCAGTACTTC. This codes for CASSPGTSGTETQYF.

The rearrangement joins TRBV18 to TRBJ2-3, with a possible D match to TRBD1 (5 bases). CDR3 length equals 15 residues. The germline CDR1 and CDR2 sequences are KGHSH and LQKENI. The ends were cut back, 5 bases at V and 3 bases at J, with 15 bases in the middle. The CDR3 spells CASSSQGFETDTQYF. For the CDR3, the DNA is TGTGCCAGCTCATCTCAGGGTTTTGAGACAGATACGCAGTATTTT.

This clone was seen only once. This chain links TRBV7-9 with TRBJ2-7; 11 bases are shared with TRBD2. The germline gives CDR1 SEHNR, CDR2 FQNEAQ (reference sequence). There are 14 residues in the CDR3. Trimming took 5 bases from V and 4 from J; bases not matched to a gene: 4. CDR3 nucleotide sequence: TGTGCCAGCAGCCCCACTAGCGGGAGTTACGAGCAGTACTTC. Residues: CASSPTSGSYEQYF. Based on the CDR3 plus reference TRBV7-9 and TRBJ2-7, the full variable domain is DTGVSQNPRHKITKRGQNVTFRCDPISEHNRLYWYRQTLGQGPEFLTYFQNEAQLEKSRLLSDRFSAERPKGSFSTLEIQRTEQGDSAMYLCASSPTSGSYEQYFGPGTRLTVT.

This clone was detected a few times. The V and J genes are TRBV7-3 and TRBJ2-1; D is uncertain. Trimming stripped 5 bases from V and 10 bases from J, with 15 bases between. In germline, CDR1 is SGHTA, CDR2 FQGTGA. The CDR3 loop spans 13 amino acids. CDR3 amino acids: CASSQATFGEQFF. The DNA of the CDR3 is TGTGCCAGCAGCCAAGCGACTTTCGGGGAGCAGTTCTTC.

In nucleotides, the CDR3 is TGTGCCAGCAGCCTACCCCCGTATTTGGGGCCGAGCAATCAGCCCCAGCATTTT. It translates to CASSLPPYLGPSNQPQHF. The chain recombines TRBV2 with TRBJ1-5; maybe TRBD1 (5 bases). Germline V gene sequence: CDR1 SNHLY, CDR2 FYNNEI. This CDR3 has 18 residues. Deletions cut 6 bases from V and 1 base from J, with 22 bases between.

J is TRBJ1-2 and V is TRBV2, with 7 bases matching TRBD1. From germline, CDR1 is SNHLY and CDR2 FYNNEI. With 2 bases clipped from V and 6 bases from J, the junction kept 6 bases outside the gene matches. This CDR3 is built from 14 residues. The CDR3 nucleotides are TGTGCCAGCAGTGAATTGGGAGGGGGCGATGGCTACACCTTC. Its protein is CASSELGGGDGYTF.

CDR3 DNA sequence: TGTGCCAGCAGATCGACAGGGACAATAGGAAGCAATCAGCCCCAGCATTTT. Translation gives CASRSTGTIGSNQPQHF. This chain joins TRBV27 and TRBJ1-5; 7 positions agree with TRBD1. CDR3 length: 17 amino acids. Germline CDR1 reads MNHEY; CDR2 reads SMNVEV (reference sequence). With 6 bases clipped from V and 1 base from J, the junction kept 12 bases outside the gene matches.

This CDR3 reads CASSVGGRASSYNEQFF. The CDR3 nucleotides are TGTGCCAGCAGTGTGGGAGGCAGGGCAAGCTCCTACAATGAGCAGTTCTTC. This chain uses TRBV11-3 with TRBJ2-1; TRBD2 might be the D (6 bases). The CDR3 loop spans 17 amino acids. Germline CDR1 is SGHNT and CDR2 is YENEEA. The ends were cut back, 6 bases at V and 0 bases at J, with 18 bases in the middle.

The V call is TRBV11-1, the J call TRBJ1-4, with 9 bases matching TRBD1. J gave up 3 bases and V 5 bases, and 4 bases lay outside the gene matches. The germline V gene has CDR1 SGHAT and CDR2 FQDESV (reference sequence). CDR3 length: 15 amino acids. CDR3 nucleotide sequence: TGTGCCAGCAGCCATCGACAGGGGGCTAATGAAAAACTGTTTTTT. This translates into CASSHRQGANEKLFF.

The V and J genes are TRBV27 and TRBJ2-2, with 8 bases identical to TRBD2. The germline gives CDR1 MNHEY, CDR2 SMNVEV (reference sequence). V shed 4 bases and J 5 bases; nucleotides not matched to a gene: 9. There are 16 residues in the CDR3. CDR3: CASSWGAGGLTGELFF. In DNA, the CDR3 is TGTGCCAGCAGTTGGGGCGCGGGAGGTTTGACCGGGGAGCTGTTTTTT.

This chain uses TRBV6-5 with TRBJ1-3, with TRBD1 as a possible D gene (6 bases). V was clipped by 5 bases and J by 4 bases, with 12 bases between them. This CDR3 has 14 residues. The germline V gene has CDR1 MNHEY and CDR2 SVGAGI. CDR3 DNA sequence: TGTGCCAGCAGTCCCCCGGGGGCCGGAAACACCATATATTTT. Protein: CASSPPGAGNTIYF.

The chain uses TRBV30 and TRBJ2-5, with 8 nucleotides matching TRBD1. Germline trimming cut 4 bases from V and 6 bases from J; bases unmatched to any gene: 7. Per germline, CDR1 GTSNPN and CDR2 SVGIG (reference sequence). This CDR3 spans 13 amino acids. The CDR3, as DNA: TGTGCCTGGACCCAGGGGGCATCAAAGACCCAGTACTTC. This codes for CAWTQGASKTQYF.

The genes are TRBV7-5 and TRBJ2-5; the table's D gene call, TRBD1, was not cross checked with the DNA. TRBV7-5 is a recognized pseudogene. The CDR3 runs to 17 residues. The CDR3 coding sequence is TGTGTCAGAAGAGGGGTTCTGTGGCTTTCGAGAGACGAGACCCAGTACTTC. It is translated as CVRRGVLWLSRDETQYF.

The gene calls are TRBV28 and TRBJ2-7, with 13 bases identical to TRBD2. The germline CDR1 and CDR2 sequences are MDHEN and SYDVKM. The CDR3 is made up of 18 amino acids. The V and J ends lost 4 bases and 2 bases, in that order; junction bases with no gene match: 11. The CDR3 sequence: CASSSTFGTSGKTYEQYF. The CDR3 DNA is TGTGCCAGCAGTTCAACCTTTGGGACTAGCGGGAAAACCTACGAGCAGTACTTC.

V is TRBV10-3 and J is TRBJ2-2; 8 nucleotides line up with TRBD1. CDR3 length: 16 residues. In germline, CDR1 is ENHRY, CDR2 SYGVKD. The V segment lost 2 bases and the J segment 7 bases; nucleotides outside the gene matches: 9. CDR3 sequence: CAISEMPGGLGGELFF. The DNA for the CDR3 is TGTGCCATCAGTGAGATGCCAGGGGGCCTCGGCGGGGAGCTGTTTTTT.

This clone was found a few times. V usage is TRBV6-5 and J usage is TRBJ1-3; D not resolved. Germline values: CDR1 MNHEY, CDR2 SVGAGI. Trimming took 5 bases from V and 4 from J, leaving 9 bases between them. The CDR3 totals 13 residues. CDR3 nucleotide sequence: TGTGCCAGCAGTCAGACGACGGGAAACACCATATATTTT. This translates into CASSQTTGNTIYF.

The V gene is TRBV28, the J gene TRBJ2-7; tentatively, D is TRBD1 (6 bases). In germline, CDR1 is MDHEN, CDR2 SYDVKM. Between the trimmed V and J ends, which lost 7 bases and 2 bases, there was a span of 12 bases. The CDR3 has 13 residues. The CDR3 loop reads CASTPGQPYEQYF. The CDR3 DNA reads TGTGCCAGCACCCCCGGACAGCCCTACGAGCAGTACTTC.

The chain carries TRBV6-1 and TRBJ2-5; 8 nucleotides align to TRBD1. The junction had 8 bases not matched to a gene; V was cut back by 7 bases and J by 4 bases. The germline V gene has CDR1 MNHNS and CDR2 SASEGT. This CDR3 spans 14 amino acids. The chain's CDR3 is CASTIDRGGETQYF. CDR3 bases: TGTGCCAGCACCATTGACAGGGGCGGAGAGACCCAGTACTTC.

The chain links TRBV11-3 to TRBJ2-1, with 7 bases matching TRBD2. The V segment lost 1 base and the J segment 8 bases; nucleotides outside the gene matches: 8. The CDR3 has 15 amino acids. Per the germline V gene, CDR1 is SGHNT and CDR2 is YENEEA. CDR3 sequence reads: CASSLVAGEVYEQFF. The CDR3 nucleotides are TGTGCCAGCAGCTTAGTCGCGGGAGAAGTCTATGAGCAGTTCTTC.

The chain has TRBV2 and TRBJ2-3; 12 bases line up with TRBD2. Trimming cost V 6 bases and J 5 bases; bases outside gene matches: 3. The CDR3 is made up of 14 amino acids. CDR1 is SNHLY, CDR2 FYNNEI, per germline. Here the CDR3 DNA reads TGTGCCAGCAGACTAGCGGGAGGAGGAGATACGCAGTATTTT. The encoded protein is CASRLAGGGDTQYF.

The CDR3 spells CASSERGHSTDTQYF. The DNA of the CDR3 is TGCGCCAGCAGCGAGAGGGGTCATAGCACAGATACGCAGTATTTT. V gene TRBV5-1 combines with J gene TRBJ2-3; D is tentatively TRBD1 or TRBD2 (5 bases each). V lost 4 bases and J lost 0, with 12 bases in between. Per germline, CDR1 SGHRS and CDR2 YFSETQ. This CDR3 region has 15 residues. The whole variable domain, filled in from reference TRBV5-1 and TRBJ2-3, reads KAGVTQTPRYLIKTRGQQVTLSCSPISGHRSVSWYQQTPGQGLQFLFEYFSETQRNKGNFPGRFSGRQFSNSRSEMNVSTLELGDSALYLCASSERGHSTDTQYFGPGTRLTVL.

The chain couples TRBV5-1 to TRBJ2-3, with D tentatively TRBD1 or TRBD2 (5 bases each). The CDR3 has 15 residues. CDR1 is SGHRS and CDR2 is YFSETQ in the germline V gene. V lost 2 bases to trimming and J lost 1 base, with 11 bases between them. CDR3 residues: CASSFPGRGTDTQYF. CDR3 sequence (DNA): TGCGCCAGCAGCTTTCCGGGACGGGGCACAGATACGCAGTATTTT. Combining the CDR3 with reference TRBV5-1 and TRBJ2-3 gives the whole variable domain KAGVTQTPRYLIKTRGQQVTLSCSPISGHRSVSWYQQTPGQGLQFLFEYFSETQRNKGNFPGRFSGRQFSNSRSEMNVSTLELGDSALYLCASSFPGRGTDTQYFGPGTRLTVL.

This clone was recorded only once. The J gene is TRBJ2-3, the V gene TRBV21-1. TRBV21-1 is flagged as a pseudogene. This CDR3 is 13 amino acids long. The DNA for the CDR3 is TGTGCCAGCAGGAAGGAACTGACAGATACGCAGTATTTT. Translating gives CASRKELTDTQYF.

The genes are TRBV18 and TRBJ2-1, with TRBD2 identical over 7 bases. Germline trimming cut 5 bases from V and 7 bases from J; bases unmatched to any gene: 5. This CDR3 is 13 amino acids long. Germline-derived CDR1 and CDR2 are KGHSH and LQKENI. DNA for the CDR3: TGTGCCAGCTCAACAGCGGGAATTAATGAGCAGTTCTTC. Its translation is CASSTAGINEQFF.

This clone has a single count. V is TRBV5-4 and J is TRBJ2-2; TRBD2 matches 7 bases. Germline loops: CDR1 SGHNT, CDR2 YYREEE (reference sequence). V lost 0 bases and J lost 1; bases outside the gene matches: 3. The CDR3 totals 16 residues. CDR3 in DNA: TGTGCCAGCAGCTTGGGCGGGAGAGGGAACACCGGGGAGCTGTTTTTT. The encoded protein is CASSLGGRGNTGELFF.

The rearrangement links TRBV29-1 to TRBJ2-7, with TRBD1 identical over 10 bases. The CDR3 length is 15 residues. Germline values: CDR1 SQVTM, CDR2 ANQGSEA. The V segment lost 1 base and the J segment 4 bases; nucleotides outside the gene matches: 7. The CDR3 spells CSVEGHGTGVYEQYF. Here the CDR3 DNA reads TGCAGCGTTGAAGGGCACGGGACAGGGGTTTACGAGCAGTACTTC.

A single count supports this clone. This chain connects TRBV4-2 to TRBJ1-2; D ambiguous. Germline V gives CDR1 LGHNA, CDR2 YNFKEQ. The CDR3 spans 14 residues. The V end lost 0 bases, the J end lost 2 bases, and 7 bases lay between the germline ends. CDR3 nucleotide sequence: TGTGCCAGCAGCCAAGAAAAAACGAACTATGGCTACACCTTC. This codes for CASSQEKTNYGYTF.